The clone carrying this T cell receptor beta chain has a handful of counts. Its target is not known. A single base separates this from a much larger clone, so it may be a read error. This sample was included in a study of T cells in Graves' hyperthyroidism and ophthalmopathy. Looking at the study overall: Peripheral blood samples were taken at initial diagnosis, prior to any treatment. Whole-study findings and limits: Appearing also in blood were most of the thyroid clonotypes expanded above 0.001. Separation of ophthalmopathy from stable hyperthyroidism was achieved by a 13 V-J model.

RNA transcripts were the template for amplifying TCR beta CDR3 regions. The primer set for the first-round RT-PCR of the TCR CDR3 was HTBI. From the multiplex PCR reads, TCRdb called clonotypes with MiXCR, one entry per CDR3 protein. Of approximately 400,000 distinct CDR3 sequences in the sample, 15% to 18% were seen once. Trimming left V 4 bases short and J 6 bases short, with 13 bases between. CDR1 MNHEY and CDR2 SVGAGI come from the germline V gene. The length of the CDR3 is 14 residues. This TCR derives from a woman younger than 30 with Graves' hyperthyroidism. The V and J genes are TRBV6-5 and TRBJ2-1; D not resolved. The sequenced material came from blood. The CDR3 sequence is CASSCSWVGNEQFF. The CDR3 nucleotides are TGTGCCAGCAGTTGCTCGTGGGTTGGCAATGAGCAGTTCTTC.